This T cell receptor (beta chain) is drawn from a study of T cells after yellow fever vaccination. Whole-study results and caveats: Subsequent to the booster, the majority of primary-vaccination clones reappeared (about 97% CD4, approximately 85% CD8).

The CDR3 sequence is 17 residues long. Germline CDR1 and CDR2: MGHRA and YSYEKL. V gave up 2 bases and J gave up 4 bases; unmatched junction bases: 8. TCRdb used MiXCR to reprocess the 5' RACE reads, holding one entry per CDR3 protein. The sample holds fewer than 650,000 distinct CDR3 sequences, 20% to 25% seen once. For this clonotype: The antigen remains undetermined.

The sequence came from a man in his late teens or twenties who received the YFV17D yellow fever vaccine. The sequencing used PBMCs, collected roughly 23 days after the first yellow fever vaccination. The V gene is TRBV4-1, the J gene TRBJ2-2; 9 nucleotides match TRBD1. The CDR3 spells CASSQYTGTGSTGELFF. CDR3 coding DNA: TGCGCCAGCAGCCAATATACCGGGACAGGGAGCACCGGGGAGCTGTTTTTT.